This TCR beta chain was retrieved from a study of T cell responses to AZD1222 COVID-19 vaccine. This clone appeared a few times. TCRdb's copy holds only in-frame clones and misses some; the assay was immunoSEQ multiplex PCR. The data contain more than 150,000 clones, 80% to 90% of them seen just once; the ten biggest clones take up approximately 0.49%. The length of the CDR3 is 16 residues. Germline CDR1 is SGHNT and CDR2 is YYREEE (reference sequence). The J segment lost 7 bases and the V segment lost 0 bases, leaving 10 bases of the junction unmatched. Sequenced here: peripheral blood, sampled on day 0 of AZD1222 vaccination. The receptor was derived from an adult in good health. V and J are TRBV5-4 and TRBJ2-1, with 7 positions matching TRBD2. The CDR3 here is CASSLGTGGPINEQFF. In DNA, the CDR3 is TGTGCCAGCAGCTTGGGAACGGGAGGCCCGATTAATGAGCAGTTCTTC.